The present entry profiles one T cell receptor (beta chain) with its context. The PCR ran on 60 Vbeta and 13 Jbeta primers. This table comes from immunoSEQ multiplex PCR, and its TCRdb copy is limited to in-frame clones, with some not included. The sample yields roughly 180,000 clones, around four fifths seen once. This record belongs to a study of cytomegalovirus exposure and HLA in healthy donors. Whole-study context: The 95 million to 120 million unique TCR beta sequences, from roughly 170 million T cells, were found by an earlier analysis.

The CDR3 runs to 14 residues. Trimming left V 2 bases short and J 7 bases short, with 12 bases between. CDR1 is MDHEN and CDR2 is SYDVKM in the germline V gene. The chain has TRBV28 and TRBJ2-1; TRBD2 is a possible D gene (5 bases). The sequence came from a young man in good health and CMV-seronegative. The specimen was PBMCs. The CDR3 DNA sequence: TGTGCCAGCAGTTTAGGTGGGAGTCGGAATGAGCAGTTCTTC. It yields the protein CASSLGGSRNEQFF.